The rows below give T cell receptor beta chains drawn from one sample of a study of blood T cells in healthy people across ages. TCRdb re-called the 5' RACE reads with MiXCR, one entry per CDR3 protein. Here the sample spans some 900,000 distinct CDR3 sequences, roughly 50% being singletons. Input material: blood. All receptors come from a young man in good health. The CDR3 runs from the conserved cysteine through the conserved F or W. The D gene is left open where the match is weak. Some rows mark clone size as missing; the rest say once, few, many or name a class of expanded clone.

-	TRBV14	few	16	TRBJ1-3	CASSLRTVGSGNTIYF	TGTGCCAGCAGCCTAAGGACAGTCGGCTCTGGAAACACCATATATTTT
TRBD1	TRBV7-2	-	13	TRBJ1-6	CASSLDGDSALHF	TGTGCCAGCAGCTTAGATGGGGACAGCGCCCTCCACTTT
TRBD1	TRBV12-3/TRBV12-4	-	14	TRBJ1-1	CASSAWTGNTEAFF	TGTGCCAGCAGTGCATGGACAGGGAACACTGAAGCTTTCTTT
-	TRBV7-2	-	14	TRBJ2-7	CASSRQFLGYEQYF	TGTGCCAGCAGCCGGCAGTTTCTTGGCTACGAGCAGTACTTC
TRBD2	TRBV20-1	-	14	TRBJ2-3	CSARALAGGDTQYF	TGCAGTGCTAGAGCCCTAGCGGGGGGAGATACGCAGTATTTT
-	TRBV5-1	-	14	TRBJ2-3	CASSGERSTDTQYF	TGCGCCAGCAGCGGAGAGAGGAGCACAGATACGCAGTATTTT
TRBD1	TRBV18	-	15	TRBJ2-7	CARAFRDRENYEQYF	TGTGCCAGGGCCTTTCGGGACAGGGAAAACTACGAGCAGTACTTC
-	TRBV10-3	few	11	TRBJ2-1	CASKGNNEQFF	TGTGCCAGCAAGGGTAACAATGAGCAGTTCTTC
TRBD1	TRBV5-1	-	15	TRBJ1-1	CASSLKTGSYTEAFF	TGCGCCAGCAGCTTAAAGACAGGGTCGTACACTGAAGCTTTCTTT
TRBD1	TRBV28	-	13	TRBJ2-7	CASNPGGLYEQYF	TGTGCCAGCAACCCAGGGGGCCTCTACGAGCAGTACTTC
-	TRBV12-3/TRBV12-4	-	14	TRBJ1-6	CASSFQGSNSPLHF	TGTGCCAGCAGTTTCCAGGGCTCTAATTCACCCCTCCACTTT
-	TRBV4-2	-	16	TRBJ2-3	CASSQAFLDGTDTQYF	TGTGCCAGCAGCCAAGCGTTCCTAGACGGCACAGATACGCAGTATTTT
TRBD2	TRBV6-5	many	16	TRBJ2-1	CASSYSTSGGYNEQFF	TGTGCCAGCAGTTACTCCACTAGCGGGGGATACAATGAGCAGTTCTTC
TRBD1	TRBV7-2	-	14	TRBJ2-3	CVSSTGTGTDTQYF	TGTGTCAGCAGCACAGGGACAGGGACAGATACGCAGTATTTT
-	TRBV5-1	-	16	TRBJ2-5	CASSLDPTGFQETQYF	TGCGCCAGCAGCTTGGATCCAACAGGATTCCAAGAGACCCAGTACTTC
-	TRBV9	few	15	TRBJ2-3	CASSPRGTHADTQYF	TGTGCTAGCAGCCCCAGGGGTACTCACGCAGATACGCAGTATTTT
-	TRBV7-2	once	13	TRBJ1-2	CASSSPLNYGYTF	TGTGCCAGCAGCTCCCCTCTCAACTATGGCTACACCTTC
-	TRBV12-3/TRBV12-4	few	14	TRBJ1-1	CASSLGHMNTEAFF	TGTGCCAGCAGTTTGGGACACATGAACACTGAAGCTTTCTTT
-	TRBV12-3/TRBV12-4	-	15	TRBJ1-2	CASSLMGAPNYGYTF	TGTGCCAGCAGTTTAATGGGGGCCCCTAACTATGGCTACACCTTC
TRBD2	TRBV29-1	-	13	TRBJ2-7	CSGVERGGFEQYF	TGCAGCGGGGTCGAGCGGGGGGGCTTCGAGCAGTACTTC
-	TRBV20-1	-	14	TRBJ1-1	CSPYPRGENTEAFF	TGCAGTCCCTACCCGCGGGGCGAGAACACTGAAGCTTTCTTT
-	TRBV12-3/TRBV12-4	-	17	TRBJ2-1	CASSYLGGGQQRDEQFF	TGTGCCAGCAGCTATCTGGGGGGGGGACAGCAAAGGGATGAGCAGTTCTTC
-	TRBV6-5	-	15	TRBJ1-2	CASSYTATVNYGYTF	TGTGCCAGCAGTTACACCGCGACGGTCAACTATGGCTACACCTTC
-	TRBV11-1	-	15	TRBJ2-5	CASSFGSGSRETQYF	TGTGCCAGCAGCTTTGGTTCAGGGTCCAGGGAGACCCAGTACTTC
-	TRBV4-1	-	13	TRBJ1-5	CASSLGPIQPQHF	TGCGCCAGCAGCCTAGGACCAATTCAGCCCCAGCATTTT
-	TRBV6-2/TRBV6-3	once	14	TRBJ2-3	CASSPDDYTDTQYF	TGTGCCAGCAGTCCCGACGACTACACAGATACGCAGTATTTT